A selection of T cell receptor beta chains follows, all from one sample in a study of T cell responses to AZD1222 COVID-19 vaccine. Measured with immunoSEQ multiplex PCR; TCRdb has only the in-frame clones, and not every one. The sample contains some 120,000 clones, around 90% of which appear only once. The sample here was peripheral blood, taken on day 0 of AZD1222 vaccination. These receptors came from an adult in good health. Each CDR3 is given with its conserved first and last residue. The order of the fields is V gene, D gene, clone size, J gene, CDR3 protein, CDR3 DNA. A D gene is named only where the DNA matches it firmly. Clone size is given for some rows only: seen once, a few or many times, or a class if the clone is expanded.

TRBV7-8	.	.	TRBJ1-2	CASSRDARDGYTF	TGTGCCAGCAGCCGGGACGCTAGGGATGGCTACACCTTC
TRBV4-3	TRBD1	.	TRBJ2-1	CASSLEGWDRGYNEQFF	TGCGCCAGCAGCCTTGAGGGATGGGACAGGGGCTACAATGAGCAGTTCTTC
TRBV5-1	TRBD2	.	TRBJ2-7	CASSVGGANYEQYF	TGCGCCAGCAGCGTCGGGGGGGCCAACTACGAGCAGTACTTC
TRBV18	TRBD2	.	TRBJ2-3	CASSPYPSSGGGTDTQYF	TGTGCCAGCTCACCATACCCCTCTAGCGGGGGGGGCACAGATACGCAGTATTTT
TRBV12-3/TRBV12-4	.	.	TRBJ1-1	CASSYRVGREAFF	TGTGCCAGCAGTTACCGGGTGGGACGGGAAGCTTTCTTT
TRBV28	.	.	TRBJ1-2	CASSSGTTYGYTF	TGTGCCAGCTCTTCGGGAACGACCTATGGCTACACCTTC
TRBV6-5	.	.	TRBJ2-7	CASSYRVPYEQYF	TGTGCCAGCAGTTACAGGGTCCCCTACGAGCAGTACTTC
TRBV28	.	.	TRBJ1-3	CASSLGGDNGNTIYF	TGTGCCAGCAGTTTGGGCGGGGATAACGGAAACACCATATATTTT
TRBV7-9	.	few	TRBJ1-3	CASSGGNLHSGNTIYF	TGTGCCAGCAGCGGGGGGAACTTACACTCTGGAAACACCATATATTTT
TRBV19	.	.	TRBJ1-4	CASSYRPAAGTNEKLFF	TGTGCCAGTAGTTATCGACCGGCTGCAGGAACTAATGAAAAACTGTTTTTT
TRBV7-2	TRBD1	.	TRBJ2-5	CASSIEGQGGETQYF	TGTGCCAGCAGCATAGAGGGACAGGGGGGGGAGACCCAGTACTTC
TRBV6-6	TRBD1	.	TRBJ1-2	CASRDRGRFYYGYTF	TGTGCCAGCAGGGACAGGGGGCGCTTTTACTATGGCTACACCTTC
TRBV12-3/TRBV12-4	.	.	TRBJ2-1	CASRGVDHEQFF	TGTGCCAGCAGAGGGGTAGACCATGAGCAGTTCTTC
TRBV28	.	once	TRBJ1-2	CASSLPNRDGYTF	TGTGCCAGCAGTTTACCCAACAGGGACGGCTACACCTTC
TRBV5-4	.	.	TRBJ2-5	CASSARGRLETQYF	TGTGCCAGCAGCGCCCGGGGGCGGCTGGAGACCCAGTACTTC
TRBV7-9	.	.	TRBJ2-2	CASSFPAYRKELFF	TGTGCCAGCAGCTTTCCCGCGTACCGCAAGGAGCTGTTTTTT
TRBV28	.	.	TRBJ2-1	CASSTGLSSYNEQFF	TGTGCCAGCAGTACCGGCTTGAGCTCCTACAATGAGCAGTTCTTC
TRBV7-2	TRBD2	.	TRBJ2-5	CASSLTASGQETQYF	TGTGCCAGCAGCTTAACGGCTAGCGGGCAAGAGACCCAGTACTTC
TRBV30	.	.	TRBJ1-1	CAWSVHRGATEAFF	TGTGCCTGGAGTGTACATAGGGGGGCCACTGAAGCTTTCTTT
TRBV5-1	.	.	TRBJ2-3	CASSLQGGAKDTQYF	TGCGCCAGCAGCTTGCAAGGGGGGGCCAAAGATACGCAGTATTTT
TRBV27	TRBD1	.	TRBJ1-4	CASSPGTARSNEKLFF	TGTGCCAGCAGTCCCGGGACAGCCCGAAGTAATGAAAAACTGTTTTTT
TRBV5-1	TRBD1	.	TRBJ1-3	CASSPATGNSGNTIYF	TGCGCCAGCAGCCCCGCGACAGGGAACTCTGGAAACACCATATATTTT
TRBV5-1	.	few	TRBJ1-1	CASSPPGGTEAFF	TGCGCCAGCAGCCCCCCGGGAGGGACTGAAGCTTTCTTT
TRBV18	.	.	TRBJ1-5	CASSPQGVRQPQHF	TGTGCCAGCTCACCACAGGGGGTGCGACAGCCCCAGCATTTT
TRBV28	TRBD2	.	TRBJ2-7	CASSLSLAGGSSYEQYF	TGTGCCAGCAGTTTGTCTCTAGCGGGGGGTAGCTCCTACGAGCAGTACTTC
TRBV3-1/TRBV3-2	.	.	TRBJ1-4	CASSQRAARNEKLFF	TGTGCCAGCAGCCAACGAGCAGCCCGTAATGAAAAACTGTTTTTT
TRBV25-1	TRBD1	once	TRBJ2-7	CASRGTGGFTYEQYF	TGTGCCAGCAGGGGGACAGGGGGCTTCACCTACGAGCAGTACTTC
TRBV7-3	TRBD2	.	TRBJ2-2	CASSRGGSNTGELFF	TGTGCCAGCTCCCGGGGGGGGTCGAACACCGGGGAGCTGTTTTTT
TRBV24-1	TRBD1	.	TRBJ1-2	CATSTGGTYGYTF	TGTGCCACCAGCACAGGGGGCACCTATGGCTACACCTTC
TRBV7-2	.	.	TRBJ2-2	CASSQANTGELFF	TGTGCCAGCAGCCAAGCGAACACCGGGGAGCTGTTTTTT
TRBV7-2	.	.	TRBJ2-7	CASSFGPGLDEQYF	TGTGCCAGCAGCTTTGGACCAGGGCTGGACGAGCAGTACTTC
TRBV7-6	.	.	TRBJ2-3	CASSLALRGTDTQYF	TGTGCCAGCAGCTTAGCGCTAAGGGGGACAGATACGCAGTATTTT
TRBV4-3	.	.	TRBJ2-3	CASSQGADTQYF	TGCGCCAGCAGCCAAGGGGCAGATACGCAGTATTTT
TRBV30	.	once	TRBJ1-6	CAWSVPFDRPYNSPLHF	TGTGCCTGGAGTGTACCCTTCGATCGCCCCTATAATTCACCCCTCCACTTT
TRBV5-1	.	.	TRBJ1-1	CASSTPGNTEAFF	TGCGCCAGCAGCACTCCAGGGAACACTGAAGCTTTCTTT
TRBV6-5	.	.	TRBJ1-4	CASSSEDLGFEKLFF	TGTGCCAGCAGTTCGGAGGATTTGGGTTTTGAAAAACTGTTTTTT
TRBV28	.	.	TRBJ1-5	CASQGPGEPQHF	TGTGCCAGCCAGGGACCCGGGGAGCCCCAGCATTTT
TRBV7-2	.	.	TRBJ1-1	CASSLEEGNTEAFF	TGTGCCAGCAGCTTAGAGGAGGGTAACACTGAAGCTTTCTTT
TRBV28	TRBD1	.	TRBJ1-2	CASSLGGQGIVPTGYTF	TGTGCCAGCAGTTTAGGGGGACAGGGTATTGTTCCCACTGGCTACACCTTC
TRBV19	TRBD2	.	TRBJ2-7	CASSRLAGGAHEQYF	TGTGCCAGTAGTCGGCTAGCGGGGGGTGCACACGAGCAGTACTTC
TRBV6-2/TRBV6-3	TRBD2	.	TRBJ2-2	CASSPVVAGWTGELFF	TGTGCCAGCAGTCCCGTAGTAGCGGGGTGGACCGGGGAGCTGTTTTTT
TRBV6-5	TRBD1	once	TRBJ1-1	CASSSQGAILTEAFF	TGTGCCAGCAGTTCACAGGGGGCAATTTTAACTGAAGCTTTCTTT